The clone carrying this T cell receptor (beta chain) was seen a single time. What it binds is not known. The PCR primers covered 54 TRBV and 13 TRBJ segments. Method: immunoSEQ multiplex PCR; TCRdb's copy keeps in-frame clones and lacks some. The sample lists over 100,000 clones; 85% to 95% were seen once. The sample originates from a study of T cell repertoires and HLA-DP antigens. CDR3 size: 14 residues. Germline V CDR1 and CDR2: SEHNR, FQNEAQ (reference sequence). V dropped 2 bases and J dropped 11 bases, with 19 bases sitting between them. The study's findings and limits: Sorted CD137+ clonality was around 0.36 for both alloantigens, versus around 0.037 pre-culture.

The rearrangement uses TRBV7-9 and TRBJ2-7, with a weak D call TRBD2 (6 bases). The source material was CD4+ T cells from PBMCs. The receptor's source is a woman aged 18-29 years in good health and CMV-seronegative. The CDR3 region has the DNA TGTGCCAGCAGCTTAACCCCGGGAGCCCCAGTGGAGTACGTC. Protein: CASSLTPGAPVEYV.